This T cell receptor beta chain was retrieved from a study of blood T cell repertoires in COVID-19. Turning to the study itself: The United States, Italy and Spain were the sources of the acute and convalescent COVID-19 samples. PBMCs, B-cell-depleted T cells, or T cells were the source of the cDNA or gDNA that made up the material.

How the authors handled the data: For nucleated cells, counts were estimated from reference gene primer amplification. Some clones are missing from TCRdb's copy, which holds only in-frame ones; the method was immunoSEQ multiplex PCR. That table furnishes V, J and clone size, whereas the DNA furnished D and trimming. The table shows over 80,000 clones, with 80% to 90% occurring only once. This sequence originates from a man in his fifties with acute or convalescent COVID-19. The specimen sequenced was peripheral blood.

CDR3 region: CASSYSAGFDSPLHF. CDR3 in DNA: TGTGCCAGCAGCTACTCCGCGGGGTTCGATTCACCCCTCCACTTT. V usage is TRBV5-4 and J usage is TRBJ1-6; D remains unclear. The germline V and J ends were trimmed by 3 bases and 8 bases, with 15 bases remaining between them. Germline assignment: CDR1 SGHNT and CDR2 YYREEE (reference sequence). The CDR3 totals 15 residues. Using reference TRBV5-4 and TRBJ1-6 for the parts outside the CDR3, the full variable domain is ETGVTQSPTHLIKTRGQQVTLRCSSQSGHNTVSWYQQALGQGPQFIFQYYREEENGRGNFPPRFSGLQFPNYSSELNVNALELDDSALYLCASSYSAGFDSPLHFGNGTRLTVT.